These T cell receptor beta chains were read from a single sample in a study of OX40 agonist ivuxolimab in advanced cancers. Clones were read by immunoSEQ multiplex PCR, and TCRdb kept only the in-frame ones, dropping some. The table lists over 80,000 clones, approximately 84% of them singletons, with 4.5% to 5.5% in the top ten. Sequences were derived from CD4+ or CD8+ T cells sorted from blood, sampled in a trial of the OX40 agonist ivuxolimab. All receptors come from an adult with an advanced solid tumor such as melanoma, head and neck, liver or kidney cancer. Each CDR3 is given with its conserved first and last residue. The D gene is left open where the match is weak. Clone size is not always given. Where it is, it says once, few, many or a class for expanded clones.

D | J | V | size | DNA | CDR3
NA | TRBJ1-3 | TRBV6-5 | NA | TGTGCCAGCAGTTACTCACTACTATCTGGAAACACCATATATTTT | CASSYSLLSGNTIYF
TRBD1 | TRBJ1-1 | TRBV11-3 | NA | TGTGCCAGCAGCGAGGGGACAGGGATGGGTACTGAAGCTTTCTTT | CASSEGTGMGTEAFF
TRBD1 | TRBJ1-2 | TRBV5-1 | NA | TGCGCCAGCAGCTTGGCCGACAGGGGGGATGGCTACACCTTC | CASSLADRGDGYTF
NA | TRBJ1-5 | TRBV11-2 | NA | TGTGCCAGCAGCTTAGGTCATAGCAATCAGCCCCAGCATTTT | CASSLGHSNQPQHF
TRBD1 | TRBJ1-1 | TRBV29-1 | few | TGCAGCGGGGGACAGGGCCCTGAAGCTTTCTTT | CSGGQGPEAFF
NA | TRBJ2-7 | TRBV2 | NA | TGTGCCAGCGGTGGACAGACCCCTGAGCAGTACTTC | CASGGQTPEQYF
NA | TRBJ2-3 | TRBV29-1 | NA | TGCAGCGTTGACGGAGGCACAGATACGCAGTATTTT | CSVDGGTDTQYF
NA | TRBJ2-5 | TRBV7-9 | NA | TGTGCCAGCAGCTTATGGAGGCAGGTCCAAGAGACCCAGTACTTC | CASSLWRQVQETQYF
NA | TRBJ2-3 | TRBV6-5 | NA | TGTGCCAGCAGGCCGGGACTGTACACAGATACGCAGTATTTT | CASRPGLYTDTQYF
NA | TRBJ1-5 | TRBV11-3 | NA | TGTGCCAGCAGCTTAGAAGGGTATAGCAATCAGCCCCAGCATTTT | CASSLEGYSNQPQHF
NA | TRBJ1-6 | TRBV19 | few | TGTGCCAGTAGTCCCAGATCCTATAATTCACCCCTCCACTTT | CASSPRSYNSPLHF